The 17 T cell receptor beta chains presented below share a single source sample, sequenced in a study of cytomegalovirus exposure and HLA in healthy donors. Libraries were prepared by immunoSEQ multiplex PCR; TCRdb keeps only in-frame clonotypes and omits some of them. The top ten hold approximately 1.3% of the sample, which has 67,000 or so clones, 85% to 95% seen once. The material sequenced was PBMCs. The receptor source for this set is a man aged 18 to 35 in good health and CMV-seropositive.

The CDR3 reads CASSSGDRADQPQHF. Written as DNA, the CDR3 is TGTGCCAGCAGTTCAGGTGACAGGGCGGATCAGCCCCAGCATTTT. This chain uses TRBV28 with TRBJ1-5; TRBD1 agrees at 7 bases. The CDR3 totals 15 residues. Germline CDR1 MDHEN, CDR2 SYDVKM. V lost 4 bases, J lost 5 bases, and 8 bases stayed unmatched.

The chain has TRBV7-8 and TRBJ2-5, with 7 bases fitting TRBD2. Germline lookup yields CDR1 SGHVS and CDR2 FQNEAQ. With V trimmed by 4 bases and J by 4 bases, 9 bases remained unmatched. CDR3 length: 15 amino acids. DNA of the CDR3: TGTGCCAGCAGCTCCCACGACGGGGGGTTAGAGACCCAGTACTTC. Its translation: CASSSHDGGLETQYF.

This clone has only one observation. The rearrangement links TRBV27 to TRBJ2-7, with D possibly TRBD1 on 6 matching bases. Germline loops: CDR1 MNHEY, CDR2 SMNVEV (reference sequence). The CDR3 covers 14 residues. V lost 2 bases, J lost 3 bases, and 11 bases lay in between. The DNA for the CDR3 is TGTGCCAGCAGTTTAAGGGGGACCCACTACGAGCAGTACTTC. Translating gives CASSLRGTHYEQYF.

The table lists this clone with a count of one. V gene TRBV7-8 combines with J gene TRBJ1-1, with D possibly matching TRBD1 (6 bases). CDR3 length: 15 residues. CDR1 and CDR2 from the germline V gene are SGHVS and FQNEAQ. V gave up 6 bases and J gave up 1 base, with 15 bases separating them. Here the CDR3 reads CASRPPGHPNTEAFF. CDR3 nucleotides: TGTGCCAGCAGACCACCGGGACACCCGAACACTGAAGCTTTCTTT.

The V call is TRBV4-2, the J call TRBJ2-6; D gene ambiguous. The germline gives CDR1 LGHNA, CDR2 YNFKEQ. CDR3 length equals 18 residues. The V end lost 3 bases, the J end lost 0 bases, and 15 bases lay between the germline ends. CDR3 loop: CASSQWRGNVSGANVLTF. The CDR3 region has the DNA TGTGCCAGCAGCCAGTGGCGAGGCAATGTCTCTGGGGCCAACGTCCTGACTTTC.

This chain uses TRBV28 with TRBJ1-5; 7 bases agree with TRBD1. CDR3 length: 15 residues. Germline V gene sequence: CDR1 MDHEN, CDR2 SYDVKM. V trimming: 8 bases; J trimming: 8 bases; junction bases outside the gene matches: 15. The CDR3: CASRRFGTVIEPQHF. CDR3 in DNA: TGTGCCAGCCGGCGTTTCGGGACAGTGATTGAGCCCCAGCATTTT. Full variable domain (remainder filled in from reference TRBV28 and TRBJ1-5): DVKVTQSSRYLVKRTGEKVFLECVQDMDHENMFWYRQDPGLGLRLIYFSYDVKMKEKGDIPEGYSVSREKKERFSLILESASTNQTSMYLCASRRFGTVIEPQHFGDGTRLSIL.

The rearrangement joins TRBV27 to TRBJ2-7; 7 nucleotides agree with TRBD1. CDR1 is MNHEY, CDR2 SMNVEV, per germline (reference sequence). Trimming at V came to 5 bases and at J to 1 base, leaving 8 bases not matched to a gene. The CDR3 loop spans 15 amino acids. This CDR3 reads CASSPLWDRSYEQYF. CDR3 coding DNA: TGTGCCAGCAGTCCCCTGTGGGACAGATCCTACGAGCAGTACTTC.

The chain combines TRBV29-1 with TRBJ2-1; 10 nucleotides line up with TRBD2. The junction had 8 bases not matched to a gene; V was cut back by 4 bases and J by 8 bases. This CDR3 is 14 amino acids long. Looked up from germline, CDR1 is SQVTM and CDR2 is ANQGSEA. CDR3 sequence: CSVASSGRSHEQFF. CDR3 DNA sequence: TGCAGCGTTGCGTCTAGCGGGAGATCCCATGAGCAGTTCTTC.

This chain uses TRBV2 with TRBJ2-3, with 12 nucleotides matching TRBD2. The CDR3 is 16 amino acids. V lost 6 bases to trimming and J lost 2 bases; unmatched junction nucleotides: 6. CDR1 SNHLY and CDR2 FYNNEI come from the germline V gene. DNA of the CDR3: TGTGCCAGCAGCGGAGCTAGCGGGAGGGTCACAGATACGCAGTATTTT. This codes for CASSGASGRVTDTQYF.

The CDR3: CASSAKTVTEKLFF. The DNA for the CDR3 is TGTGCCAGCAGCGCGAAGACAGTGACCGAAAAACTGTTTTTT. The chain recombines TRBV7-8 with TRBJ1-4; possible D gene TRBD1, 5 bases. V was pared by 5 bases and J by 8 bases, with 15 bases between. Germline CDR1 SGHVS, CDR2 FQNEAQ. The CDR3 loop spans 14 amino acids.

The rearrangement links TRBV7-9 to TRBJ2-7; possibly TRBD2 for D (6 bases). CDR1 is SEHNR and CDR2 is FQNEAQ in the germline V gene (reference sequence). The CDR3 covers 13 residues. V lost 6 bases and J 6 bases, leaving 15 bases between the germline ends. The CDR3, as DNA: TGTGCCAGCAGGCGGGACTTTGACATCGAGCAGTACTTC. Encoded protein: CASRRDFDIEQYF. Full variable domain (rest looked up from reference TRBV7-9 and TRBJ2-7): DTGVSQNPRHKITKRGQNVTFRCDPISEHNRLYWYRQTLGQGPEFLTYFQNEAQLEKSRLLSDRFSAERPKGSFSTLEIQRTEQGDSAMYLCASRRDFDIEQYFGPGTRLTVT.

The J gene is TRBJ1-3, the V gene TRBV11-3, with D tentatively TRBD1 (6 bases). CDR3 length: 15 residues. The ends were cut back, 5 bases at V and 1 base at J, with 12 bases in the middle. Germline V gene lookup returns CDR1 SGHNT and CDR2 YENEEA. This CDR3 reads CASSESGTSGNTIYF. DNA for the CDR3: TGTGCCAGCAGCGAAAGCGGGACATCTGGAAACACCATATATTTT.

The chain carries TRBV18 and TRBJ1-1; no definite D call. The ends were cut back, 6 bases at V and 7 bases at J, with 15 bases in the middle. CDR3 length: 13 amino acids. The germline V gene has CDR1 KGHSH and CDR2 LQKENI. CDR3 sequence: CASSPAEGSEAFF. The CDR3 bases are TGTGCCAGCTCGCCCGCCGAAGGGAGTGAAGCTTTCTTT.

The genes are TRBV9 and TRBJ1-1, with D perhaps matching TRBD1 (6 bases). This CDR3 contains 14 residues. Trimming stripped 2 bases from V and 3 bases from J, with 11 bases between. Looked up from germline, CDR1 is SGDLS and CDR2 is YYNGEE. CDR3 bases: TGTGCCAGCAGCGTGGGGACATCGCACACTGAAGCTTTCTTT. This translates into CASSVGTSHTEAFF. The full variable domain, its missing parts supplied by reference TRBV9 and TRBJ1-1, is DSGVTQTPKHLITATGQRVTLRCSPRSGDLSVYWYQQSLDQGLQFLIQYYNGEERAKGNILERFSAQQFPDLHSELNLSSLELGDSALYFCASSVGTSHTEAFFGQGTRLTVV.

This rearrangement joins TRBV28 to TRBJ1-5; D call uncertain. Germline V lookup: CDR1 MDHEN, CDR2 SYDVKM. Trimming removed 9 bases at V and 6 bases at J, with 15 bases between. The CDR3 sequence is 13 residues long. DNA of the CDR3: TGTGCCAGTGGGGAGATGGAGGTTCAGCCCCAGCATTTT. This codes for CASGEMEVQPQHF.

The chain uses TRBV19 and TRBJ2-7; D is possibly TRBD1 (6 bases). Germline CDR1 reads LNHDA; CDR2 reads SQIVND (reference sequence). V was trimmed by 4 bases and J by 3 bases, leaving 13 bases between them. CDR3 length: 14 residues. The CDR3 spells CASSTQGSSYEQYF. The CDR3 DNA reads as TGTGCCAGTAGTACACAGGGTAGCAGCTACGAGCAGTACTTC.

This clone is a singleton in its sample. The J gene is TRBJ1-2, the V gene TRBV19; possibly TRBD1 for D (5 bases). Looked up from germline, CDR1 is LNHDA and CDR2 is SQIVND (reference sequence). Trimming pared 7 bases from V and 6 bases from J, leaving 12 bases between. The CDR3 is 12 amino acids. The CDR3 sequence is CASTPGEHGYTF. The CDR3 DNA reads TGTGCCAGTACCCCGGGGGAACATGGCTACACCTTC.